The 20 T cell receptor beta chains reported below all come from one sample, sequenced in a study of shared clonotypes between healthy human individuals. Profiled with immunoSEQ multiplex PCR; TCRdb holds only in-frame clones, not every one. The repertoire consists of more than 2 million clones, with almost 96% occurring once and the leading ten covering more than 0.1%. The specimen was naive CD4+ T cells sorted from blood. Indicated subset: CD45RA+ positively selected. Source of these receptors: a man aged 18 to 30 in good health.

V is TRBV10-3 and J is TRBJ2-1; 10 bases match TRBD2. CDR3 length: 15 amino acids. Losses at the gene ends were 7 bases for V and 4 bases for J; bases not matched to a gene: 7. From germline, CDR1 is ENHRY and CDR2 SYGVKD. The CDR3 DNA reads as TGTGCCATCAAGGGTAGCGGGGGGACTTACAATGAGCAGTTCTTC. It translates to CAIKGSGGTYNEQFF.

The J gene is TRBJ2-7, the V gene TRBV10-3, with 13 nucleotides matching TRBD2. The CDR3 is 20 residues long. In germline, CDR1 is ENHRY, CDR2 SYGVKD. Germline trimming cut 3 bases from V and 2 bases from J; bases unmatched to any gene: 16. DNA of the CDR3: TGTGCCATCAGTGACACCAGCAGGGGTAAGACTAGCGGGAGGCCCTACGAGCAGTACTTC. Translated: CAISDTSRGKTSGRPYEQYF.

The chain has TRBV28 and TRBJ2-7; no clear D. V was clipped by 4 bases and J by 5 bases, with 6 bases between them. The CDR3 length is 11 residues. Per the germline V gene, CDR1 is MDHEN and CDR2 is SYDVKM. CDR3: CASSSTHEQYF. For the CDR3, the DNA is TGTGCCAGCAGTTCGACCCACGAGCAGTACTTC. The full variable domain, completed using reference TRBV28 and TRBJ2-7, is DVKVTQSSRYLVKRTGEKVFLECVQDMDHENMFWYRQDPGLGLRLIYFSYDVKMKEKGDIPEGYSVSREKKERFSLILESASTNQTSMYLCASSSTHEQYFGPGTRLTVT.

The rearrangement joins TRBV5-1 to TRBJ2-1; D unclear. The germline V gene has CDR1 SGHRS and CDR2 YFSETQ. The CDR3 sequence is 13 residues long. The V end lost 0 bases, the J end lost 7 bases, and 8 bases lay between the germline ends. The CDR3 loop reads CASSLETFNEQFF. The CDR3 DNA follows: TGCGCCAGCAGCTTGGAAACCTTTAATGAGCAGTTCTTC.

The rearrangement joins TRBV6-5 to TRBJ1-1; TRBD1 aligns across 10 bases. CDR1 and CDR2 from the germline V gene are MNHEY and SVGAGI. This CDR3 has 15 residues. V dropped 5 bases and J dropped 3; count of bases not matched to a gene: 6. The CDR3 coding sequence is TGTGCCAGCAGTACCCGGACAGGGGGGCACACTGAAGCTTTCTTT. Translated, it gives CASSTRTGGHTEAFF.

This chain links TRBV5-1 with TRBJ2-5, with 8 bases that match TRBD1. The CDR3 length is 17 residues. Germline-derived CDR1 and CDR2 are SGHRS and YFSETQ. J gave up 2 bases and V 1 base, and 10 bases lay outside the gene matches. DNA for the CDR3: TGCGCCAGCAGCTTGTTTTGGACAGGGCAAATACAAGAGACCCAGTACTTC. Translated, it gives CASSLFWTGQIQETQYF. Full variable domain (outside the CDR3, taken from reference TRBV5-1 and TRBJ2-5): KAGVTQTPRYLIKTRGQQVTLSCSPISGHRSVSWYQQTPGQGLQFLFEYFSETQRNKGNFPGRFSGRQFSNSRSEMNVSTLELGDSALYLCASSLFWTGQIQETQYFGPGTRLLVL.

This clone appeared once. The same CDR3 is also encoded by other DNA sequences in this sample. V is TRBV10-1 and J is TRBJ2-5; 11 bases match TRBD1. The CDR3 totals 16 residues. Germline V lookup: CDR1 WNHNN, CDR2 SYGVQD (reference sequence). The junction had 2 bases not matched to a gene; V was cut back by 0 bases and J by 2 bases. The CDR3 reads CASSESGTGGQETQYF. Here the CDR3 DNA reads TGCGCCAGCAGTGAGTCCGGGACAGGGGGGCAAGAGACCCAGTACTTC.

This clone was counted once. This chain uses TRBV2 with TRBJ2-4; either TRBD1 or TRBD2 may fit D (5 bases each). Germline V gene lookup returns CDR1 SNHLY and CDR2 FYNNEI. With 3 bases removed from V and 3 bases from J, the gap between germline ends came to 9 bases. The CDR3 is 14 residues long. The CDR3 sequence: CASSDSGGKNIQYF. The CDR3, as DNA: TGTGCCAGCAGTGACTCTGGGGGCAAAAACATTCAGTACTTC.

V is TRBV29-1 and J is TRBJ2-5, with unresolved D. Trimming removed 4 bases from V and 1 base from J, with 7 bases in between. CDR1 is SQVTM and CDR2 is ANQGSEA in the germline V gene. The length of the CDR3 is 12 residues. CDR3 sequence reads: CSVGYLQETQYF. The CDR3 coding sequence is TGCAGCGTTGGGTACCTCCAAGAGACCCAGTACTTC.

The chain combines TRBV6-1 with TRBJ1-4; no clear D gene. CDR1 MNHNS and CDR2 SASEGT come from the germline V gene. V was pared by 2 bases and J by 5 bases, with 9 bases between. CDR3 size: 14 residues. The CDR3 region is CASSELWGNEKLFF. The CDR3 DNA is TGTGCCAGCAGTGAACTCTGGGGAAATGAAAAACTGTTTTTT.

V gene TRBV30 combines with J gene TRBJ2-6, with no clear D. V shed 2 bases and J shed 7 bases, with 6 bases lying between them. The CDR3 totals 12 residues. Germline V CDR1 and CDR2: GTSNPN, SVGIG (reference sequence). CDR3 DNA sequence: TGTGCCTGGAGTAGAGACGCCAACGTCCTGACTTTC. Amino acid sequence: CAWSRDANVLTF.

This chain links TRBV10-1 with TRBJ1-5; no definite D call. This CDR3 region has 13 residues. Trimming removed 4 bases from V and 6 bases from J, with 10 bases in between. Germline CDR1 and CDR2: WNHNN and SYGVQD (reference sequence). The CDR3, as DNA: TGCGCCAGCAGTGCTCATCCGGGTCAGCCCCAGCATTTT. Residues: CASSAHPGQPQHF.

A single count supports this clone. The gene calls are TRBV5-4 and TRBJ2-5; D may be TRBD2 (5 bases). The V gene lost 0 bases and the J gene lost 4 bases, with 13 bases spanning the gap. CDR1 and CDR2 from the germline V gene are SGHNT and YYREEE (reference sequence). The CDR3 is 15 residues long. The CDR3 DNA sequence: TGTGCCAGCAGCTTGGCCAGTACGGGATCAGAGACCCAGTACTTC. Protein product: CASSLASTGSETQYF.

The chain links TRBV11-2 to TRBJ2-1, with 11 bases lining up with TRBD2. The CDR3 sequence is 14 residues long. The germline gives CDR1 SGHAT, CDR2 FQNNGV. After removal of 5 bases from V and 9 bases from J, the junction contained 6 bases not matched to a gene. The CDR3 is CASSQLAGVFEQFF. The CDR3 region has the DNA TGTGCCAGCAGCCAACTAGCGGGGGTTTTTGAGCAGTTCTTC.

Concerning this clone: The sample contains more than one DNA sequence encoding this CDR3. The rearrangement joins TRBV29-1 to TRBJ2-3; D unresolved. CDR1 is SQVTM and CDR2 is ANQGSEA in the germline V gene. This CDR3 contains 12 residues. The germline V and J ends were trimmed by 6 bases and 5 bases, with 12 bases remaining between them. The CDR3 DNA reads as TGCAGCGTCGCACCGGGCCGAGATACGCAGTATTTT. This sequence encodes CSVAPGRDTQYF.

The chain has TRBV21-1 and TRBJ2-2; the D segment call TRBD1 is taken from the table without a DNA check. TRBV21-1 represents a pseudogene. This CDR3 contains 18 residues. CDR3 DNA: TGTGCCAGCACCACTCCACGGAAGGTCGGACAGAACACCGGGGAGCTGTTTTTT. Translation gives CASTTPRKVGQNTGELFF.

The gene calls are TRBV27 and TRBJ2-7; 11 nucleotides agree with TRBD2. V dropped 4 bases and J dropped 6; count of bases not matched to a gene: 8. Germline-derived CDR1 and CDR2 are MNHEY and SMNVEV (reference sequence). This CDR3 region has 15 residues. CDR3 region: CASSSSSGGFGEQYF. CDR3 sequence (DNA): TGTGCCAGCAGTTCTTCTAGCGGGGGGTTTGGCGAGCAGTACTTC.

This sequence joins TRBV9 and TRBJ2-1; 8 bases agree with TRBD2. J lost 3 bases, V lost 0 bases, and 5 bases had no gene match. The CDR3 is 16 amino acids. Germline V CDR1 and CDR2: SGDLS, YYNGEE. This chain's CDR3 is CASSVEGGGHYNEQFF. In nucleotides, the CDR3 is TGTGCCAGCAGCGTAGAGGGCGGGGGGCACTACAATGAGCAGTTCTTC.

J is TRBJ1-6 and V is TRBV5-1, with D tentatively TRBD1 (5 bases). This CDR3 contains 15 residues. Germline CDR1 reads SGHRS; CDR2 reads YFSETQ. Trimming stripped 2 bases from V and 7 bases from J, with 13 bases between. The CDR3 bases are TGCGCCAGCAGCTTTGGGGCCGGGATCAATTCACCCCTCCACTTT. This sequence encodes CASSFGAGINSPLHF.

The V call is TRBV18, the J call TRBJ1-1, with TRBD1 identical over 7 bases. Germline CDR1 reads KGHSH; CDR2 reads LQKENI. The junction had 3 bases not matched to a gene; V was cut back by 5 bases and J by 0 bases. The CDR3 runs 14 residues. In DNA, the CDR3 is TGTGCCAGCTCAACCGGACAGGTGAACACTGAAGCTTTCTTT. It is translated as CASSTGQVNTEAFF. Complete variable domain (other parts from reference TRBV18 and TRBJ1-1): NAGVMQNPRHLVRRRGQEARLRCSPMKGHSHVYWYRQLPEEGLKFMVYLQKENIIDESGMPKERFSAEFPKEGPSILRIQQVVRGDSAAYFCASSTGQVNTEAFFGQGTRLTVV.